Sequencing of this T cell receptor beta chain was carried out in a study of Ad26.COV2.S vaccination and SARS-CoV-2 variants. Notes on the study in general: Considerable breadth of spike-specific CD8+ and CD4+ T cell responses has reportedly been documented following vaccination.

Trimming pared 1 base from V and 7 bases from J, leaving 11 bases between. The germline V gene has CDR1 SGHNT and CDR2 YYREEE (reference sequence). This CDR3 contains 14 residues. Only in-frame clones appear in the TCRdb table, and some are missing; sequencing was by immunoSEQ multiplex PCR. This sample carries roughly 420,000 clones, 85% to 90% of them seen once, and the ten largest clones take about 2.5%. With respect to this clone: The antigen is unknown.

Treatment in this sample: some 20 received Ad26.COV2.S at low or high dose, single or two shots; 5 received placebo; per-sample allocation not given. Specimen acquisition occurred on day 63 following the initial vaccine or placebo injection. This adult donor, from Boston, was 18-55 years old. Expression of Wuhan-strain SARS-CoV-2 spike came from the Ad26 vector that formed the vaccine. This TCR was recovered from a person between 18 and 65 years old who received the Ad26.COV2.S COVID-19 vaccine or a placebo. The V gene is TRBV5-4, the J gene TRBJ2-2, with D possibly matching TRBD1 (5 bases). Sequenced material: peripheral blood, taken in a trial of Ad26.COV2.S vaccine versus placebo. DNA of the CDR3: TGTGCCAGCAGCTTGTTTAGGGGCGGCGGGGAGCTGTTTTTT. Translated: CASSLFRGGGELFF.